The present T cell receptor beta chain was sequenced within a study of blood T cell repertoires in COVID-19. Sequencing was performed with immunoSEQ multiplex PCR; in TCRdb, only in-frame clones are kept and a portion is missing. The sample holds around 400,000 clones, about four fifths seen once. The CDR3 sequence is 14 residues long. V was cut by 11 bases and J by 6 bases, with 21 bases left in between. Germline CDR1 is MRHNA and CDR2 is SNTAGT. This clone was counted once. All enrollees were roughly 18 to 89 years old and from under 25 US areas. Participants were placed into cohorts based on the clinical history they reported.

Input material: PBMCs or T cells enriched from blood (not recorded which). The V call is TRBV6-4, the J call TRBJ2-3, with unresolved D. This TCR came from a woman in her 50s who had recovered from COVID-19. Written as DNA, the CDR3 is TGTGCCGGTGCTTTATCGTCCTACCATGATACGCAGTATTTT. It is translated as CAGALSSYHDTQYF.